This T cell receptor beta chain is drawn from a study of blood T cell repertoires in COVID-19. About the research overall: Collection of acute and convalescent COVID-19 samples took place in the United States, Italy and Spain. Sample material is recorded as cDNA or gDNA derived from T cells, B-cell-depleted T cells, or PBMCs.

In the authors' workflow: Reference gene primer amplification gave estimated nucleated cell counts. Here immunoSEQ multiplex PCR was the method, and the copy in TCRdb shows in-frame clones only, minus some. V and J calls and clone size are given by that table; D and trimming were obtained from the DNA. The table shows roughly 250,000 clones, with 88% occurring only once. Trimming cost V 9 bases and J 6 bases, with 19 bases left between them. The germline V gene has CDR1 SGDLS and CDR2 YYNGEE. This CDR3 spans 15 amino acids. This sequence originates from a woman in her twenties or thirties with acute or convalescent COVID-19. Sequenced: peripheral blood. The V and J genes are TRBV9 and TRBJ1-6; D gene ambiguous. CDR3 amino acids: CATAGGAGANSPLHF. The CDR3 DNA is TGTGCCACCGCGGGCGGCGCGGGCGCTAATTCACCCCTCCACTTT.